These 30 T cell receptor beta chains originate from one sample sequenced in a study of CD8 T cells in ankylosing spondylitis. Findings and caveats of the study: Seemingly characteristic of ankylosing spondylitis blood was a TCR beta motif consisting of 7 or 8 highly homologous variants.

Antigens of these TCRs are unknown. In TCRdb, the 5' RACE reads were re-called with MiXCR into one record per CDR3 protein. The profile shows over 700,000 distinct CDR3 sequences, roughly 20% of them singletons. Sequenced: blood, either unsorted or a sorted T cell fraction (not recorded which). Receptors originate from a male donor with ankylosing spondylitis.

This clonotype was observed a few times. The rearrangement uses TRBV12-3 or TRBV12-4 and TRBJ2-5; TRBD1 matches 11 bases. Losses at the gene ends were 8 bases for V and 5 bases for J; bases not matched to a gene: 7. CDR3 size: 14 residues. The CDR3 spells CASAGTGGYETQYF. CDR3 nucleotide sequence: TGTGCCAGCGCCGGGACAGGGGGGTACGAGACCCAGTACTTC.

The table lists this clonotype with a few counts. V and J are TRBV6-1 and TRBJ1-5; D is unclear. The V gene lost 1 base and the J gene lost 3 bases, with 13 bases spanning the gap. CDR1 is MNHNS and CDR2 is SASEGT in the germline V gene. This CDR3 is built from 16 residues. The CDR3 loop is CASSEEVMGSNQPQHF. The CDR3 region has the DNA TGTGCCAGCAGTGAAGAAGTTATGGGATCCAATCAGCCCCAGCATTTT.

This clonotype was seen more than once but under ten times. The V gene is TRBV29-1, the J gene TRBJ2-1; 11 bases are shared with TRBD2. The trim removed 8 bases at V and 7 bases at J, leaving 7 bases unmatched. CDR1 is SQVTM and CDR2 is ANQGSEA in the germline V gene. This CDR3 is 13 amino acids long. The CDR3 DNA reads TGCAGCCAACTAGCGGGAGTAGGTAATGAGCAGTTCTTC. Encoded protein: CSQLAGVGNEQFF.

The CDR3 sequence is CASSSEGSGNTIYF. Written as DNA, the CDR3 is TGTGCCAGCAGCTCGGAGGGCTCTGGAAACACCATATATTTT. The J gene is TRBJ1-3, the V gene TRBV7-9; D gene uncertain. The CDR3 has 14 residues. V was shortened by 4 bases and J by 0 bases, with 7 bases between the two germline ends. CDR1 and CDR2 from the germline V gene are SEHNR and FQNEAQ (reference sequence).

This clonotype came up a few times. The chain employs TRBV7-9 and TRBJ2-2; D is undetermined. The CDR3 totals 16 residues. The germline gives CDR1 SEHNR, CDR2 FQNEAQ (reference sequence). The V end lost 1 base, the J end lost 0 bases, and 9 bases lay between the germline ends. CDR3 sequence reads: CASSLDGKANTGELFF. In nucleotides, the CDR3 is TGTGCCAGCAGCTTAGATGGAAAAGCGAACACCGGGGAGCTGTTTTTT.

The genes are TRBV4-2 and TRBJ2-7; D remains unclear. V shed 2 bases and J shed 8 bases, with 10 bases lying between them. Germline assignment: CDR1 LGHNA and CDR2 YNFKEQ. This CDR3 is built from 12 residues. Here the CDR3 reads CASSQFDGQQYF. The DNA of the CDR3 is TGTGCCAGCAGCCAATTCGACGGGCAGCAGTACTTC.

Many counts were recorded for this clonotype. The chain uses TRBV12-3 or TRBV12-4 and TRBJ1-1; unclear D gene. Trimming shortened V by 3 bases and J by 7 bases, and 3 bases separated the two germline ends. The CDR3 runs 10 residues. CDR3 in DNA: TGTGCCAGCAGTTTCGGTGAAGCTTTCTTT. Encoded protein: CASSFGEAFF.

This clonotype has more than one count but fewer than ten. This chain uses TRBV6-1 with TRBJ2-2, with D maybe TRBD2 (6 bases). This CDR3 region has 13 residues. The germline V gene encodes CDR1 MNHNS and CDR2 SASEGT. Trimming left V 2 bases short and J 6 bases short, with 7 bases between. CDR3 residues: CASSERDSGELFF. CDR3 in DNA: TGTGCCAGCAGTGAACGGGACTCCGGGGAGCTGTTTTTT.

This rearrangement joins TRBV11-1 to TRBJ2-1; 13 bases are a match to TRBD2. In germline, CDR1 is SGHAT, CDR2 FQDESV (reference sequence). V dropped 5 bases and J dropped 0; count of bases not matched to a gene: 10. The CDR3 sequence is 19 residues long. This CDR3 is CASSPSTSGGSRSYNEQFF. Here the CDR3 DNA reads TGTGCCAGCAGCCCCTCGACTAGCGGGGGGTCACGCTCCTACAATGAGCAGTTCTTC.

The CDR3 here is CAGQGQSDPLHF. The CDR3 DNA sequence: TGTGCCGGGCAAGGACAGTCTGACCCCCTCCACTTT. This chain joins TRBV30 and TRBJ1-6; weak D call: TRBD1 (6 bases). Trimming stripped 8 bases from V and 13 bases from J, with 18 bases between. The CDR3 covers 12 residues. Germline V CDR1 and CDR2: GTSNPN, SVGIG (reference sequence).

The rearrangement uses TRBV10-3 and TRBJ1-3; D remains unclear. The CDR3 is 14 amino acids. V was cut by 2 bases and J by 0 bases, with 5 bases left in between. CDR1 ENHRY and CDR2 SYGVKD come from the germline V gene. This CDR3 is CAISEAGSGNTIYF. The CDR3 DNA reads as TGTGCCATCAGTGAGGCTGGCTCTGGAAACACCATATATTTT.

This clonotype was counted a few times. The gene calls are TRBV12-3 or TRBV12-4 and TRBJ2-1, with D maybe TRBD1 (6 bases). CDR3 length: 14 residues. Trimming removed 5 bases at V and 3 bases at J, with 11 bases between. The DNA for the CDR3 is TGTGCCAGCAGTAAACGGACAGTCTACAATGAGCAGTTCTTC. Protein sequence: CASSKRTVYNEQFF.

The chain uses TRBV4-1 and TRBJ1-6; D not certain. CDR3 size: 15 residues. V was pared by 0 bases and J by 13 bases, with 16 bases between. CDR1 is MGHRA and CDR2 is YSYEKL in the germline V gene. The CDR3 region has the DNA TGCGCCAGCAGCCAAGATGAGGCAGATCTGTGGCCCCTCCACTTT. Residues: CASSQDEADLWPLHF.

CDR3 nucleotide sequence: TGTGCCAGCAGTTCCCCGACTAGCGGGAGCTACAATGAGCAGTTCTTC. This codes for CASSSPTSGSYNEQFF. The chain has TRBV28 and TRBJ2-1; 12 positions agree with TRBD2. Germline CDR1 reads MDHEN; CDR2 reads SYDVKM. Trimming removed 4 bases from V and 3 bases from J; junction bases left unmatched: 4. There are 16 residues in the CDR3.

In this sample, this clonotype turned up a few times. The genes are TRBV15 and TRBJ1-6; tentative D call: TRBD1 (6 bases). Trimming cost V 0 bases and J 8 bases, with 17 bases left between them. Germline values: CDR1 LNHNV, CDR2 YYDKDF (reference sequence). The CDR3 runs to 17 residues. The chain's CDR3 is CATSREVGTGRDSPLHF. CDR3 bases: TGTGCCACCAGCAGAGAAGTGGGTACAGGGAGGGATTCACCCCTCCACTTT. The variable domain in full, with the rest retrieved from reference TRBV15 and TRBJ1-6, is DAMVIQNPRYQVTQFGKPVTLSCSQTLNHNVMYWYQQKSSQAPKLLFHYYDKDFNNEADTPDNFQSRRPNTSFCFLDIRSPGLGDTAMYLCATSREVGTGRDSPLHFGNGTRLTVT.

This clonotype was counted only a few times. The chain has TRBV12-3 or TRBV12-4 and TRBJ1-5, with unresolved D. This CDR3 spans 16 amino acids. Trimming left V 1 base short and J 4 bases short, with 14 bases between. CDR3 DNA: TGTGCCAGCAGTTTAGGTGGCGGGCCGGGGAATCAGCCCCAGCATTTT. It specifies CASSLGGGPGNQPQHF.

The rearrangement links TRBV4-2 to TRBJ2-5, with TRBD2 matching 11 bases. V lost 3 bases to trimming and J lost 4 bases; unmatched junction nucleotides: 1. Germline CDR1 and CDR2: LGHNA and YNFKEQ. The CDR3 covers 14 residues. CDR3 nucleotides: TGTGCCAGCAGCCAGGGACTAGCGGTAGAGACCCAGTACTTC. Protein: CASSQGLAVETQYF.

A few counts support this clonotype. V usage is TRBV7-6 and J usage is TRBJ2-7; TRBD2 is a possible D gene (5 bases). The CDR3 covers 15 residues. CDR1 SGHVS and CDR2 FNYEAQ come from the germline V gene. The ends were cut back, 5 bases at V and 4 bases at J, with 18 bases in the middle. The CDR3 nucleotides are TGTGCCAGCAGCCCTTCGGGGTCCAACCGTTACGAGCAGTACTTC. Amino acid sequence: CASSPSGSNRYEQYF.

This clonotype was picked up a small number of times. The CDR3 DNA sequence: TGCGCCAGCAGCCAAGATCCGGTCAGCGGGATATATACGCAGTATTTT. It yields the protein CASSQDPVSGIYTQYF. The chain couples TRBV4-1 to TRBJ2-3, with 7 bases fitting TRBD2. The CDR3 has 16 amino acids. Germline CDR1 reads MGHRA; CDR2 reads YSYEKL. The trim removed 0 bases at V and 7 bases at J, leaving 10 bases unmatched.

This clonotype was picked up many times. V gene TRBV4-3 combines with J gene TRBJ2-2; unclear D gene. The germline V gene encodes CDR1 LGHNA and CDR2 YSLEER. This CDR3 region has 17 residues. V dropped 0 bases and J dropped 1 base, with 12 bases sitting between them. The CDR3 is CASSQDRGARNTGELFF. The CDR3 DNA follows: TGCGCCAGCAGCCAAGATCGTGGCGCAAGGAACACCGGGGAGCTGTTTTTT.

This chain joins TRBV7-9 and TRBJ2-3; D not certain. This CDR3 is 13 amino acids long. Trimming removed 5 bases at V and 2 bases at J, with 8 bases between. Germline V CDR1 and CDR2: SEHNR, FQNEAQ (reference sequence). CDR3 DNA sequence: TGTGCCAGCAGCCAGGTCACCACAGATACGCAGTATTTT. This sequence encodes CASSQVTTDTQYF.

This clonotype occurred a few times. This sequence joins TRBV5-1 and TRBJ1-4; 10 nucleotides align to TRBD1. CDR1 SGHRS and CDR2 YFSETQ come from the germline V gene. V shed 4 bases, J shed 6 bases, and the junction held 9 bases outside the gene matches. This CDR3 region has 16 residues. The DNA for the CDR3 is TGCGCCAGCAGCCTATTGGGGACAGGGGCGGATGAAAAACTGTTTTTT. It codes for CASSLLGTGADEKLFF.

The chain combines TRBV6-1 with TRBJ1-3; no reliable D call. V lost 5 bases and J 3 bases, leaving 8 bases between the germline ends. Per the germline V gene, CDR1 is MNHNS and CDR2 is SASEGT. The CDR3 has 13 amino acids. The CDR3 loop reads CASSTKGGNTIYF. CDR3 in DNA: TGTGCCAGCAGTACAAAGGGTGGAAACACCATATATTTT.

V gene TRBV7-2 combines with J gene TRBJ2-2; D might be TRBD1 (5 bases). The CDR3 loop spans 14 amino acids. Germline V gene lookup returns CDR1 SGHTA and CDR2 FQGNSA. Trimming pared 5 bases from V and 3 bases from J, leaving 10 bases between. The CDR3 DNA reads as TGTGCCAGCAGCCAAGGGGCGTACACCGGGGAGCTGTTTTTT. This translates into CASSQGAYTGELFF.

As concerns this clonotype: A read error is likely, as this CDR3 ends without the conserved phenylalanine or tryptophan. This chain uses TRBV5-1 with TRBJ2-1, with 7 nucleotides matching TRBD1. The CDR3 runs to 16 residues. J lost 8 bases, V lost 1 base, and 12 bases had no gene match. CDR1 and CDR2 (germline): SGHRS, YFSETQ. The CDR3 sequence: CASSLIETGRLYEQFL. The DNA for the CDR3 is TGCGCCAGCAGCTTGATCGAGACAGGGCGCCTATATGAGCAGTTCCTC.

The chain joins TRBV7-8 to TRBJ1-2; tentatively, D is TRBD1 (6 bases). Germline V gene sequence: CDR1 SGHVS, CDR2 FQNEAQ. V was cut by 1 base and J by 0 bases, with 12 bases left in between. CDR3 length: 16 residues. The CDR3 DNA follows: TGTGCCAGCAGCTTAGTGGGGGCAGTTTCTAACTATGGCTACACCTTC. It specifies CASSLVGAVSNYGYTF.

The V call is TRBV15, the J call TRBJ2-7; D is possibly TRBD1 or TRBD2 (5 bases each). V lost 0 bases and J 6 bases, leaving 18 bases between the germline ends. The germline V gene has CDR1 LNHNV and CDR2 YYDKDF (reference sequence). The CDR3 has 16 amino acids. The CDR3 loop reads CATSRDGGDSPREQYF. The CDR3 coding sequence is TGTGCCACCAGCAGAGATGGGGGAGACTCCCCTCGCGAGCAGTACTTC.

The J gene is TRBJ2-1, the V gene TRBV20-1; D not resolved. The CDR3 sequence is 13 residues long. V was pared by 0 bases and J by 4 bases, with 7 bases between. From germline, CDR1 is DFQATT and CDR2 SNEGSKA (reference sequence). The CDR3 region is CSARESPYNEQFF. CDR3 sequence (DNA): TGCAGTGCTAGAGAATCCCCTTACAATGAGCAGTTCTTC.

This sequence joins TRBV4-3 and TRBJ2-7; D possibly corresponds to TRBD2 (6 bases). V lost 0 bases to trimming and J lost 0 bases, with 18 bases between them. CDR3 length equals 18 residues. Per the germline V gene, CDR1 is LGHNA and CDR2 is YSLEER. CDR3 DNA sequence: TGCGCCAGCAGCCAAGATTTCGGGCTAGCGCCGGTCTCCTACGAGCAGTACTTC. It translates to CASSQDFGLAPVSYEQYF.

The chain links TRBV2 to TRBJ2-2; TRBD2 aligns across 8 bases. V lost 6 bases and J lost 1; bases outside the gene matches: 1. Germline CDR1 SNHLY, CDR2 FYNNEI. This CDR3 comprises 14 residues. This CDR3 reads CASRTSENTGELFF. CDR3 DNA: TGTGCCAGCAGGACTAGCGAGAACACCGGGGAGCTGTTTTTT.